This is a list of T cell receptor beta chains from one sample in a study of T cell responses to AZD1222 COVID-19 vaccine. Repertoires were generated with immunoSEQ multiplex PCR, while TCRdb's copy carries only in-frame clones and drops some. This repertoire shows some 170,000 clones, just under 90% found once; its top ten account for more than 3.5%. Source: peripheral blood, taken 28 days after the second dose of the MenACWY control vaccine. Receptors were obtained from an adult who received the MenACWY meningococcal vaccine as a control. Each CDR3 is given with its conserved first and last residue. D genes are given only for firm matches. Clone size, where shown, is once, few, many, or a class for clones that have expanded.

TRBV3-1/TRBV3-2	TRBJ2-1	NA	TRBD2	TGTGCCAGCAGCCTCCTAGCGGGGTTAAATGAGCAGTTCTTC	CASSLLAGLNEQFF
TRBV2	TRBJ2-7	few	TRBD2	TGTGCCAGCACCGAGCGGCGGGAGGGGTATGAGCAGTACTTC	CASTERREGYEQYF
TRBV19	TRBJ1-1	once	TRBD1	TGTGCCAGTAGTATTACAGGGGTCCGATTCATGAACACTGAAGCTTTCTTT	CASSITGVRFMNTEAFF
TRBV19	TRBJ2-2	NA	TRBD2	TGTGCCAGTAGTATAGAAGGCGGGAGGGTCCCCATAGCCCGAAACACCGGGGAGCTGTTTTTT	CASSIEGGRVPIARNTGELFF
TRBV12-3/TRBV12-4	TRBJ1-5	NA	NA	TGTGCCAGCAGAGCTTATAGCAATCAGCCCCAGCATTTT	CASRAYSNQPQHF
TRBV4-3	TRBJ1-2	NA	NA	TGCGCCAGCAGCCAAGATGCGGGGCAGGTCTATGGCTACACCTTC	CASSQDAGQVYGYTF
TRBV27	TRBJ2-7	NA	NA	TGTGCCAGCAGTTTCTCTAGGGGACTCTACGAGCAGTACTTC	CASSFSRGLYEQYF
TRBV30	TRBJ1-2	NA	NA	TGTGCCTGGAGTGCTGGGCCGCCTAACTATGGCTACACCTTC	CAWSAGPPNYGYTF
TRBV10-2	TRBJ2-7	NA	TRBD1	TGCGCCAGCTCTCGCGGGACAGGGGGTTTTTTC	CASSRGTGGFF
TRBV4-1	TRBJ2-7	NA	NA	TGCGCCAGCAGCCAAGGGGCCTTCCTCCCTCAAGGAGAGCAGTACTTC	CASSQGAFLPQGEQYF
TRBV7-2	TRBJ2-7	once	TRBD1	TGTGCCAGCAGCTTAGCACGGGACAGTTACGAGCAGTACTTC	CASSLARDSYEQYF
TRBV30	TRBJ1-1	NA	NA	TGTGCCTGGAAGGACGATCTGGCTGGGAACACTGAAGCTTTCTTT	CAWKDDLAGNTEAFF
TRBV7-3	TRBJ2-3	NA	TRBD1	TGTGCCAGCAGCGCTAGGGGGCCTAGAGGAGATACGCAGTATTTT	CASSARGPRGDTQYF
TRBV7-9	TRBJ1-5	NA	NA	TGTGCCAGCAGCTTAGAGACAGATAGCAATCAGCCCCAGCATTTT	CASSLETDSNQPQHF
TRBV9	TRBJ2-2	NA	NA	TGTGCCAGCAGCCCAGAGACTCGCACCGGGGAGCTGTTTTTT	CASSPETRTGELFF
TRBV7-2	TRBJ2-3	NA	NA	TGTGCCAGCAGCTTAGCCCAGGGCAGGGGTAGCTCATATACGCAGTATTTT	CASSLAQGRGSSYTQYF
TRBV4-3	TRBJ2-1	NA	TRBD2	TGCGCCAGCAGCCAAGATTTCCCGGAGACTAGCGGGTCCTACAATGAGCAGTTCTTC	CASSQDFPETSGSYNEQFF
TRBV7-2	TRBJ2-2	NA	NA	TGTGCCAGCAGCTTCAGTCAGGGTTCCCACACCGGGGAGCTGTTTTTT	CASSFSQGSHTGELFF
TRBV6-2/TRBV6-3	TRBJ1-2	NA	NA	TGTGCCAGCAGCTATTTTGGACAGACCTATGGCTACACCTTC	CASSYFGQTYGYTF
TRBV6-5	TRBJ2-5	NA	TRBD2	TGTGCCAGCAGCCGCGGGACTAGACAAGAGACCCAGTACTTC	CASSRGTRQETQYF
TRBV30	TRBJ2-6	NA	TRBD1	TGTGCCTGGAGGAGGGGACAGGGGGCGCGCGGGGCCAACGTCCTGACTTTC	CAWRRGQGARGANVLTF
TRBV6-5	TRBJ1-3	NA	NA	TGTGCCAGCAGTTCCCCGGGGGCGGGAAACACCATATATTTT	CASSSPGAGNTIYF
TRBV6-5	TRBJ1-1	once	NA	TGTGCCAGCAGCCAGGGGAGAACTGAAGCTTTCTTT	CASSQGRTEAFF
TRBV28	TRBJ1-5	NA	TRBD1	TGTGCCAGCAGCATCCTGCCGGGACAGGGGTTTGATCAGCCCCAGCATTTT	CASSILPGQGFDQPQHF
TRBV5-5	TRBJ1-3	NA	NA	TGTGCCAGCAGCTTGGCCGGGGACACTCCTGGAAACACCATATATTTT	CASSLAGDTPGNTIYF
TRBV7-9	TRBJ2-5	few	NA	TGTGCCAGCAGCTTAGCCGGGGGAGAGACCCAGTACTTC	CASSLAGGETQYF
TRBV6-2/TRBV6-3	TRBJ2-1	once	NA	TGTGCCAGCAGTAAGCAGACGGAACGGGCGTTGAGGGCCCCTCTCCAGTTCTTC	CASSKQTERALRAPLQFF
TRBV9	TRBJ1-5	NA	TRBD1	TGTGCCAGCAGCGTAGGGCCAGGGGGACAGCCCCAGCATTTT	CASSVGPGGQPQHF
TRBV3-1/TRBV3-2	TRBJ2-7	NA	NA	TGTGCCAGCAGCCAAAGGGGTGGGTACGAGCAGTACTTC	CASSQRGGYEQYF
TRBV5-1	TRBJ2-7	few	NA	TGCGCCAGCAGCTTGGGGAACGGCCCCTACGAGCAGTACTTC	CASSLGNGPYEQYF
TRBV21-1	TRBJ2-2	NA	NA	TGTGCCAGCAGCGGCCAGGACGGCTTTGGCGGGGAGCTGTTTTTT	CASSGQDGFGGELFF
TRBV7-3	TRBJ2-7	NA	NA	TGTGCCAGCAGCTTAGAGCCAGCCTCCTACGAGCAGTACTTC	CASSLEPASYEQYF
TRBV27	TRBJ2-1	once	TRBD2	TGTGCCAGCAGTCCGACTGAACTAGCGGGCTCCAATGAGCAGTTCTTC	CASSPTELAGSNEQFF
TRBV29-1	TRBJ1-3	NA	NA	TGCAGCGTCCAGATCACATCGCGAGAAGGGACCATATATTTT	CSVQITSREGTIYF
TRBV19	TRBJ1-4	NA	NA	TGTGCCAGTAAGGCAGGGAAAAATGGAAAACTGTTTTTT	CASKAGKNGKLFF
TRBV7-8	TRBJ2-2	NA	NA	TGTGCCAGCAGCTTAAGAACAGGGCCCGGGGAGCTGTTTTTT	CASSLRTGPGELFF
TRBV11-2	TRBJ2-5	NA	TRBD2	TGTGCCAGCAGCCGAAGCGGGATCGGGGAGACCCAGTACTTC	CASSRSGIGETQYF
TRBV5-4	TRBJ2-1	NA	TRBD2	TGTGCCAGCAGCTGGGGTCCGGGAGGGCTTTCCAATGAGCAGTTCTTC	CASSWGPGGLSNEQFF
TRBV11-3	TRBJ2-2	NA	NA	TGTGCCAGCAGCTCGGGGGACACCGGGGAGCTGTTTTTT	CASSSGDTGELFF
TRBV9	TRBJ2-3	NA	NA	TGTGCCAGCAGCGTAGCGGGGGACCTATACCTAACAGATACGCAGTATTTT	CASSVAGDLYLTDTQYF
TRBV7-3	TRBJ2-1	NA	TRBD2	TGTGCCAGCAGCTGGACTAGCGGGAGCGGGGAGCAGTTCTTC	CASSWTSGSGEQFF
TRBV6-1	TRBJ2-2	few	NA	TGTGCCAGCAGTGACCTCCCATTGTTAAGGTCCGGGGAGCTGTTTTTT	CASSDLPLLRSGELFF
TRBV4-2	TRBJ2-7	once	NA	TGTGCCAGCAGCCAAGATCTATACGGGAGCTCCTACGAGCAGTACTTC	CASSQDLYGSSYEQYF
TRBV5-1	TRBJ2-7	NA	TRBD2	TGCGCCAGCAGCCGACCGGTAGTTTCTAGCGGGAGGGCCGGGTTTTCCTACGAGCAGTACTTC	CASSRPVVSSGRAGFSYEQYF
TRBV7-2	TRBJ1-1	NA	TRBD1	TGTGCCAGCAGCTCCCCATACAGGGGTGGGACTGAAGCTTTCTTT	CASSSPYRGGTEAFF
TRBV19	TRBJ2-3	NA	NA	TGTGCCAGTAGTATCGCGGACAGTCTGTTTCCTAGCACAGATACGCAGTATTTT	CASSIADSLFPSTDTQYF
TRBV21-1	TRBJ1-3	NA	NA	TGTGCCAGCAGCAGCAGGGACAGGAGGTCTGGAAACACCATATATTTT	CASSSRDRRSGNTIYF
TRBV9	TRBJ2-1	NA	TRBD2	TGTGCCAGCAGCGCCAACCTAGCGGCAAGCTCCTACAATGAGCAGTTCTTC	CASSANLAASSYNEQFF